The clone carrying this T cell receptor (beta chain) has at least ten counts. Its cognate antigen is unknown. This sample was taken from a study of tumor and adjacent non-tumor tissue in lung cancer. General study findings and limits: Tumor TCR diversity, when higher, was linked to shorter survival. Top 100 clones took a larger repertoire share in normal lung.

The germline V gene encodes CDR1 MNHEY and CDR2 SVGAGI. The J segment lost 4 bases and the V segment lost 0 bases, leaving 3 bases of the junction unmatched. This CDR3 has 16 amino acids. A modified ARM-PCR protocol with three rounds of nested PCR amplified TCRbeta. TCRdb re-called the multiplex PCR reads through MiXCR, storing one row per CDR3 protein. In the table there are over 100,000 distinct CDR3 sequences, about 61% of which are singletons. RNA was extracted from bulk tissue without any cell sorting. The normal lung tissue was taken more than 3 cm from the tumor edge. Sequences were obtained from distant non-tumor lung tissue. The TCR comes from a man in his 60s with non-small cell lung cancer. The V and J genes are TRBV6-5 and TRBJ2-5; 12 positions match TRBD2. The CDR3 coding sequence is TGTGCCAGCAGTTACTCAGGACTAGCGGGACGAGAGACCCAGTACTTC. Translating gives CASSYSGLAGRETQYF.